This TCR beta chain appears in the sequencing data of a study of T cells in Graves' hyperthyroidism and ophthalmopathy. Study information: Peripheral blood draws took place at initial diagnosis, ahead of any treatment.

The source material, RNA transcripts, was used to amplify TCR beta CDR3 regions. First-round RT-PCR of the TCR CDR3 relied on the HTBI primer set. Each CDR3 protein gets one entry after TCRdb re-called the multiplex PCR reads with MiXCR. The repertoire holds roughly 700,000 distinct CDR3 sequences, with 12% to 15% as singletons. Only a few counts were recorded for this clonotype. This TCR was sampled from a woman aged 18-30 years with Graves' hyperthyroidism. Sequenced material: blood.

CDR3 coding DNA: TGCGCCAGCAGCCAAGCCCTACAGGGACAGGGCTCACCCCTCCACTTT. This sequence encodes CASSQALQGQGSPLHF. V gene TRBV4-1 combines with J gene TRBJ1-6, with 9 bases identical to TRBD1. The length of the CDR3 is 16 residues. The germline gives CDR1 MGHRA, CDR2 YSYEKL. The trim removed 1 base at V and 10 bases at J, leaving 8 bases unmatched.